The 23 T cell receptor beta chains in this list originate from one sample, sequenced in a study of radiotherapy plus CTLA-4 blockade in lung cancer. Clones were sequenced by immunoSEQ multiplex PCR, and TCRdb holds only the in-frame ones, with some missing. The sample lists about 59,000 clones, less than 75% occurring once. The sequencing used peripheral blood, collected from a patient treated with radiotherapy plus ipilimumab. The receptors here all came from a human donor with non-small cell lung cancer whose response to radiotherapy plus ipilimumab could not be evaluated.

The DNA of the CDR3 is TGTGCCAGCAGTCCCTCCGGGGGAGCGAACACCGGGGAGCTGTTTTTT. Residues: CASSPSGGANTGELFF. The J gene is TRBJ2-2, the V gene TRBV27; TRBD2 might be the D (6 bases). Germline V lookup: CDR1 MNHEY, CDR2 SMNVEV (reference sequence). V was cut by 5 bases and J by 0 bases, with 13 bases left in between. This CDR3 is 16 amino acids long.

CDR3 coding DNA: TGTGCCTGGGAGACTAGCGGGAACACAGATACGCAGTATTTT. Translating it yields CAWETSGNTDTQYF. The chain joins TRBV30 to TRBJ2-3, with TRBD2 matching 11 bases. V lost 5 bases, J lost 2 bases, and 3 bases stayed unmatched. Germline V gene sequence: CDR1 GTSNPN, CDR2 SVGIG (reference sequence). The CDR3 runs to 14 residues.

This clone was observed a single time. This chain connects TRBV18 to TRBJ1-2; 8 nucleotides agree with TRBD1. Germline values: CDR1 KGHSH, CDR2 LQKENI. V lost 5 bases, J lost 6 bases, and 17 bases stayed unmatched. The CDR3 runs to 17 residues. The DNA for the CDR3 is TGTGCCAGCTCATCAGGCCAGAGGACAGGGACCTATCATGGCTACACCTTC. Its protein is CASSSGQRTGTYHGYTF.

The rearrangement joins TRBV30 to TRBJ2-3, with D tentatively TRBD1 (7 bases). The CDR3 runs to 15 residues. Per germline, CDR1 GTSNPN and CDR2 SVGIG (reference sequence). Trimming left V 0 bases short and J 2 bases short, with 12 bases between. CDR3 sequence (DNA): TGTGCCTGGAGTGTACGCAGGGGGGCCACAGATACGCAGTATTTT. It yields the protein CAWSVRRGATDTQYF. Full variable domain (missing parts from reference TRBV30 and TRBJ2-3): SQTIHQWPATLVQPVGSPLSLECTVEGTSNPNLYWYRQAAGRGLQLLFYSVGIGQISSEVPQNLSASRPQDRQFILSSKKLLLSDSGFYLCAWSVRRGATDTQYFGPGTRLTVL.

J is TRBJ2-7 and V is TRBV7-2; 8 bases align to TRBD1. This CDR3 region has 15 residues. V lost 1 base to trimming and J lost 3 bases; unmatched junction nucleotides: 5. Germline V CDR1 and CDR2: SGHTA, FQGNSA. CDR3 residues: CASSLGRDRIYEQYF. CDR3 DNA sequence: TGTGCCAGCAGCTTAGGCCGGGACAGGATCTACGAGCAGTACTTC.

This clone was seen a handful of times. This chain uses TRBV19 with TRBJ1-4; 8 nucleotides match TRBD1. V dropped 7 bases and J dropped 13; count of bases not matched to a gene: 5. Germline V gene lookup returns CDR1 LNHDA and CDR2 SQIVND (reference sequence). The length of the CDR3 is 11 residues. This CDR3 is CASTQGTGLFF. The CDR3 DNA reads TGTGCCAGTACCCAGGGGACAGGACTGTTTTTT.

The CDR3 sequence: CASIRDSNTEAFF. The CDR3 bases are TGCGCCAGCATCCGAGACTCGAACACTGAAGCTTTCTTT. The rearrangement uses TRBV5-1 and TRBJ1-1; no clear D. The V gene's germline CDR1 is SGHRS and CDR2 YFSETQ. This CDR3 is built from 13 residues. V lost 6 bases and J lost 1, with 10 bases in between.

The V and J genes are TRBV29-1 and TRBJ2-5; 10 positions match TRBD2. With 5 bases clipped from V and 5 bases from J, the junction kept 8 bases outside the gene matches. CDR3 length equals 14 residues. Germline-derived CDR1 and CDR2 are SQVTM and ANQGSEA. CDR3 sequence (DNA): TGCAGCGTTAAACCTAGCGGGGGCGGGGAGACCCAGTACTTC. It encodes CSVKPSGGGETQYF.

The V gene is TRBV28, the J gene TRBJ2-5; D may be TRBD2 (5 bases). The end of the DNA is better explained by TRBJ2-7, so the J call may be wrong. This CDR3 region has 16 residues. Germline CDR1 is MDHEN and CDR2 is SYDVKM. DNA for the CDR3: TGTGCCAGCAGCTGGGGAGCGTTTACGAGCTCCTACGAGCAGTACTTC. Amino acid sequence: CASSWGAFTSSYEQYF.

This CDR3 reads CASSFSQGVGSPLHF. In nucleotides, the CDR3 is TGCGCCAGCAGCTTTTCACAGGGGGTTGGTTCACCCCTCCACTTT. This chain connects TRBV5-1 to TRBJ1-6; 8 nucleotides agree with TRBD1. V gave up 2 bases and J gave up 9 bases; unmatched junction bases: 7. Germline V CDR1 and CDR2: SGHRS, YFSETQ. The CDR3 contains 15 residues.

The chain links TRBV5-4 to TRBJ2-5; weak D call: TRBD2 (6 bases). Germline loops: CDR1 SGHNT, CDR2 YYREEE (reference sequence). This CDR3 is built from 14 residues. Trimming cost V 0 bases and J 4 bases, with 10 bases left between them. CDR3 nucleotides: TGTGCCAGCAGCTTGGGGGGGGTTGGAGAGACCCAGTACTTC. Encoded protein: CASSLGGVGETQYF. The full variable domain, its missing parts supplied by reference TRBV5-4 and TRBJ2-5, is ETGVTQSPTHLIKTRGQQVTLRCSSQSGHNTVSWYQQALGQGPQFIFQYYREEENGRGNFPPRFSGLQFPNYSSELNVNALELDDSALYLCASSLGGVGETQYFGPGTRLLVL.

This clone occurred a few times. The chain combines TRBV19 with TRBJ1-1; 9 bases fit TRBD1. V trimming: 8 bases; J trimming: 10 bases; junction bases outside the gene matches: 11. Germline CDR1 and CDR2: LNHDA and SQIVND (reference sequence). This CDR3 comprises 13 residues. This CDR3 is CASGRDREYLAFF. The CDR3 bases are TGTGCCAGTGGCCGGGACAGGGAGTATCTAGCTTTCTTT.

With regard to this clone: The same CDR3 also results from other DNA sequences found in this sample. The chain has TRBV18 and TRBJ2-5; TRBD2 aligns across 10 bases. The ends lost 4 bases at V and 3 bases at J; junction bases unmatched: 8. The CDR3 length is 16 residues. The V gene's germline CDR1 is KGHSH and CDR2 LQKENI. The CDR3 region is CASSQASGSFEETQYF. The CDR3 region has the DNA TGTGCCAGCTCACAGGCTAGCGGGAGTTTCGAAGAGACCCAGTACTTC.

This chain connects TRBV11-3 to TRBJ1-2; maybe TRBD1 (5 bases). Trimming removed 7 bases from V and 5 bases from J, with 11 bases in between. Germline V gives CDR1 SGHNT, CDR2 YENEEA. The CDR3 extends over 12 amino acids. This CDR3 is CASTDGGYGYTF. DNA of the CDR3: TGTGCCAGCACCGATGGGGGGTATGGCTACACCTTC.

The CDR3 region has the DNA TGTGCCAGCAGCTTGCGGGTGGCAGTTCGGCATTTT. Translating it yields CASSLRVAVRHF. The chain has TRBV5-4 and TRBJ1-5; D not certain. The CDR3 consists of 12 residues. Germline CDR1 and CDR2: SGHNT and YYREEE (reference sequence). Trimming took 1 base from V and 15 from J, leaving 14 bases between them.

The V gene is TRBV6-6, the J gene TRBJ1-5; 9 bases are a match to TRBD1. The germline V gene encodes CDR1 MNHNY and CDR2 SVGAGI (reference sequence). The CDR3 is made up of 15 amino acids. After removal of 2 bases from V and 11 bases from J, the junction contained 10 bases not matched to a gene. This CDR3 is CASSYGTGFTKAQHF. CDR3 nucleotide sequence: TGTGCCAGCAGTTACGGGACAGGGTTTACAAAGGCCCAGCATTTT.

The chain recombines TRBV29-1 with TRBJ2-3; D is possibly TRBD1 (5 bases). Germline V gene sequence: CDR1 SQVTM, CDR2 ANQGSEA. The CDR3 has 14 amino acids. V lost 4 bases, J lost 4 bases, and 15 bases lay in between. CDR3 coding DNA: TGCAGCGTTGGGCATGGGGCGCCCCCAGATACGCAGTATTTT. This sequence encodes CSVGHGAPPDTQYF.

This clone was counted a few times. The rearrangement joins TRBV18 to TRBJ2-1; TRBD1 matches 9 bases. CDR3 length: 15 residues. Germline trimming cut 6 bases from V and 0 bases from J; bases unmatched to any gene: 3. Germline-derived CDR1 and CDR2 are KGHSH and LQKENI. CDR3 DNA sequence: TGTGCCAGCTCCCAGACAGGGGGCTCCTACAATGAGCAGTTCTTC. Its protein is CASSQTGGSYNEQFF.

This chain connects TRBV10-3 to TRBJ2-3, with TRBD2 identical over 7 bases. CDR3 length: 13 residues. CDR1 is ENHRY and CDR2 is SYGVKD in the germline V gene. The V and J ends lost 11 bases and 7 bases, in that order; junction bases with no gene match: 12. Here the CDR3 reads CASSGTNSNTQYF. In DNA form, the CDR3 reads TGTGCCTCATCCGGGACTAACAGTAATACGCAGTATTTT.

J is TRBJ1-1 and V is TRBV11-3; the D is unclear. The CDR3 runs to 14 residues. Germline CDR1 is SGHNT and CDR2 is YENEEA. Trimming removed 2 bases from V and 4 bases from J, with 11 bases in between. The CDR3 DNA reads as TGTGCCAGCAGCTTAAGTATAGGAGTCACTGAAGCTTTCTTT. Its protein product is CASSLSIGVTEAFF.

The chain recombines TRBV6-4 with TRBJ2-1; D may be TRBD2 (6 bases). There are 15 residues in the CDR3. CDR1 is MRHNA and CDR2 is SNTAGT in the germline V gene. Trimming left V 3 bases short and J 4 bases short, with 13 bases between. The CDR3 DNA reads TGTGCCAGCAGTGATGCGAGACTAGGTTACAATGAGCAGTTCTTC. It yields the protein CASSDARLGYNEQFF.

The chain joins TRBV6-5 to TRBJ2-7; 8 nucleotides line up with TRBD1. V lost 4 bases to trimming and J lost 0 bases; unmatched junction nucleotides: 8. Germline V CDR1 and CDR2: MNHEY, SVGAGI. This CDR3 is 16 amino acids long. The CDR3 sequence is CASSSTDRAFSYEQYF. As DNA, the CDR3 is TGTGCCAGCAGTTCCACGGACAGGGCTTTCTCCTACGAGCAGTACTTC.

The chain employs TRBV29-1 and TRBJ2-7, with D maybe TRBD2 (6 bases). Germline V lookup: CDR1 SQVTM, CDR2 ANQGSEA. V lost 7 bases and J 5 bases, leaving 18 bases between the germline ends. CDR3 size: 13 residues. CDR3 loop: CSAGNEGGDEQYF. The CDR3 region has the DNA TGCAGCGCTGGAAACGAGGGAGGCGACGAGCAGTACTTC.